This section outlines one TCR beta chain sequence together with its context. No antigen is known for it. The PCR employed 60 Vbeta primers together with 13 Jbeta primers. Sequenced by immunoSEQ multiplex PCR; TCRdb stores in-frame clones only, minus some. The top ten clones hold roughly 5.5% of a sample with over 100,000 clones, just under 70% of them seen once. The data derive from a study of cytomegalovirus exposure and HLA in healthy donors. At the level of the study: As released early, the data held about 85 million unique TCRs from HLA-typed donors. Whole-study results and caveats: Cytomegalovirus status was reportedly diagnosed by the classifier with high sensitivity and specificity. Investigators reported 150 to 200 TCR beta chains as tied to cytomegalovirus.

The receptor was isolated from a woman in her 70s in good health and CMV-seropositive. Specimen: PBMCs.

CDR3 DNA: TGTGCCAGCAGCCCGCAACCTAGCGGCGAGCAGTACTTC. Its protein product is CASSPQPSGEQYF. The chain combines TRBV7-9 with TRBJ2-7; 7 bases line up with TRBD2. V gave up 5 bases and J gave up 6 bases; unmatched junction bases: 7. The CDR3 length is 13 residues. Looked up from germline, CDR1 is SEHNR and CDR2 is FQNEAQ (reference sequence).